The clone carrying this TCR beta chain was seen a few times. Its matching antigen is unknown. Time point of the sample: patch test 1, 2 weeks after DPC sensitization. Treatment defined: therapeutic diphenylcyclopropenone sensitization with weekly scalp DPC. One entry per CDR3 protein results from TCRdb running MiXCR on the RACE reads. This sample has 340,000 or so distinct CDR3 sequences, with under 9% found just once. These data are taken from a study of human T cells and chemical hapten exposure. Regarding the study as a whole: TCRs at a frequency above 1 in 1000 stayed unchanged with DPC sensitization.

The sample consisted of whole blood, taken in connection with sensitization to the hapten diphenylcyclopropenone (DPC). The clonotype was recovered from a woman aged 18-29 years with alopecia areata. Some clones in this sample may be carry-over from other donors' samples.

In DNA form, the CDR3 reads TGTGCCAGCAGCTCTCAGCAGGGGGTTGACGCTTTCTTT. Translating gives CASSSQQGVDAFF. V and J are TRBV9 and TRBJ1-1, with TRBD1 identical over 7 bases. CDR1 and CDR2 (germline): SGDLS, YYNGEE. J gave up 11 bases and V 4 bases, and 11 bases lay outside the gene matches. This CDR3 spans 13 amino acids. Complete variable domain (other parts from reference TRBV9 and TRBJ1-1): DSGVTQTPKHLITATGQRVTLRCSPRSGDLSVYWYQQSLDQGLQFLIQYYNGEERAKGNILERFSAQQFPDLHSELNLSSLELGDSALYFCASSSQQGVDAFFGQGTRLTVV.